This T cell receptor beta chain derives from a study of cytomegalovirus exposure and HLA in healthy donors. Background on the study: Around 80 million unique TCRs from HLA-typed donors were held in an early data release. General study results and limits: A prior analysis recorded that most TCR beta V segments were productive about 87% or about 30% of the time.

Donors in the study were healthy people who gave bone marrow. There are a few counts of this clone. Antigen unknown. The PCR contained 60 Vbeta and 13 Jbeta primers. Per the original methods: It was a later analysis that counted 83 million or so unique TCR beta chains, of which some 9.9 million were shared. Sequencing used immunoSEQ multiplex PCR; TCRdb keeps in-frame clones, though not all of them. That table gives V, J and clone size, and the DNA gave D and trimming. This sample yields fewer than 200,000 clones, of which 70% to 85% are seen a single time; 3% to 4.5% belongs to the top ten. From germline, CDR1 is SGDLS and CDR2 YYNGEE. Trimming removed 4 bases from V and 0 bases from J; junction bases left unmatched: 9. The CDR3 spans 16 residues.

The sequence derives from a man aged 25 to 45 in good health and CMV-seropositive. The sequencing input was PBMCs. V usage is TRBV9 and J usage is TRBJ1-1; 7 nucleotides line up with TRBD1. The chain's CDR3 is CASSPGTVIMNTEAFF. CDR3 DNA: TGTGCCAGCAGCCCCGGGACAGTAATCATGAACACTGAAGCTTTCTTT.